This TCR beta chain was captured in a study of blood T cell repertoires in COVID-19. Study context: Spain, Italy and the United States supplied samples that represented acute and convalescent COVID-19. The cDNA or gDNA used as material had been derived from T cells, B-cell-depleted T cells, or PBMCs.

The CDR3 covers 16 residues. The J segment lost 11 bases and the V segment lost 7 bases, leaving 15 bases of the junction unmatched. Germline assignment: CDR1 MDHEN and CDR2 SYDVKM. Original handling: Using reference gene primer amplification, nucleated cell counts were estimated. Profiling relied on immunoSEQ multiplex PCR, and the TCRdb table lists in-frame clones only, not all of them. The DNA was the basis for D and trimming; V, J and clone size are from that table. The sample shows 25,000 or so clones, 94% of them seen only once. J is TRBJ1-5 and V is TRBV28; TRBD1 aligns across 12 bases. The sequenced sample was peripheral blood. This clonotype was obtained from a woman in her 50s with active COVID-19. The CDR3 is CASTPVGQGAPGAQHF. CDR3 bases: TGTGCCAGCACTCCTGTGGGACAGGGGGCACCAGGGGCCCAGCATTTT. Full variable domain (rest looked up from reference TRBV28 and TRBJ1-5): DVKVTQSSRYLVKRTGEKVFLECVQDMDHENMFWYRQDPGLGLRLIYFSYDVKMKEKGDIPEGYSVSREKKERFSLILESASTNQTSMYLCASTPVGQGAPGAQHFGDGTRLSIL.